The source of this T cell receptor beta chain is a study of cytomegalovirus exposure and HLA in healthy donors. The germline CDR1 and CDR2 sequences are LNHNV and YYDKDF (reference sequence). This CDR3 has 15 residues. The V and J ends lost 10 bases and 5 bases respectively, with 23 bases between them. This clone has just a few counts. The PCR ran on 60 Vbeta and 13 Jbeta primers. Using immunoSEQ multiplex PCR, the repertoire was profiled, and TCRdb retains in-frame clones only, with some absent. This table holds approximately 150,000 clones, over 60% found once. The sequence was collected from a man aged 35 to 55 in good health and CMV-seropositive. The sequencing input was PBMCs. This chain connects TRBV15 to TRBJ1-2; the D is unclear. CDR3 sequence (DNA): TGTGCCATCTCCATTGGACCCACACGGGGTTATGGCTACACCTTC. It translates to CAISIGPTRGYGYTF.